This TCR beta chain was documented in a study of blood T cell repertoires in COVID-19. Study as a whole: Acute-phase and convalescent COVID-19 samples originated in the United States, Italy and Spain.

The length of the CDR3 is 15 residues. Trimming took 8 bases from V and 2 from J, leaving 17 bases between them. Per the germline V gene, CDR1 is LNHNV and CDR2 is YYDKDF (reference sequence). In the study's own analysis: Nucleated cell counts were estimated from reference gene primer amplification. TCRdb's copy holds only in-frame clones and misses some; the assay was immunoSEQ multiplex PCR. Clonal size and the V and J genes are those of that table, whereas D and trimming came from the DNA. Seen here are about 61,000 clones, around 89% observed once, and the top ten hold roughly 4%. The sequence derives from a human donor in a cohort sampled during active COVID-19. This sequence joins TRBV15 and TRBJ2-3; D possibly corresponds to TRBD2 (7 bases). The sequenced sample consisted of peripheral blood. The CDR3 sequence is CATGGGDTPTDTQYF. DNA of the CDR3: TGTGCCACCGGTGGGGGGGACACCCCCACAGATACGCAGTATTTT. Full variable domain (outside the CDR3, taken from reference TRBV15 and TRBJ2-3): DAMVIQNPRYQVTQFGKPVTLSCSQTLNHNVMYWYQQKSSQAPKLLFHYYDKDFNNEADTPDNFQSRRPNTSFCFLDIRSPGLGDTAMYLCATGGGDTPTDTQYFGPGTRLTVL.